This T cell receptor (beta chain) appears in the sequencing data of a study of regulatory T cells in long-lasting Graves disease. Points from the study as a whole: More public clonotypes were shared by persistent patients (around 2,800) than by new patients (about 970).

V dropped 6 bases and J dropped 3 bases, with 9 bases sitting between them. CDR1 is SNHLY, CDR2 FYNNEI, per germline. This CDR3 contains 12 residues. This clonotype was recorded at least ten times. Antigen: not known. Through Arm-PCR of CDR3 regions and iRepertoire HTBI primers, TCR beta libraries were built. TCRdb itself ran the multiplex PCR reads through MiXCR, one entry per CDR3 protein. The table includes roughly 410,000 distinct CDR3 sequences, about 15% detected once. The time point was: newly diagnosed GD, antithyroid drugs for less than 3 months. There was RNA extracted from PBMCs, and the TCR library was made from it. These data were also reused for a study on T cells in Graves' hyperthyroidism and ophthalmopathy.

This sequence was found in a woman in her thirties or forties with Graves disease. This chain uses TRBV2 with TRBJ2-7, with a tentative D call TRBD1 (5 bases). The sample here was peripheral blood mononuclear cells (PBMCs), taken at new diagnosis, from a patient treated with antithyroid drugs. The CDR3 region is CASSGHDYEQYF. The CDR3 coding sequence is TGTGCCAGCAGCGGACACGACTACGAGCAGTACTTC.